One sample yielded the 21 T cell receptor beta chains listed below, sequenced in a study of T cell clonality in common variable immunodeficiency. TCRdb keeps only in-frame clones here, not all; method: immunoSEQ multiplex PCR. The sample is made up of tens of thousands of clones, none counted only once. Material for sequencing was peripheral blood mononuclear cells. These receptors were obtained from a person aged 18 to 75 in good health.

This clone was seen many times. The CDR3 end lies 3 residues beyond the end of the read and is filled in from the germline J gene. V gene TRBV20-1 combines with J gene TRBJ2-5, with 10 bases fitting TRBD1. Trimming took 2 bases from V and 5 from J; bases not matched to a gene: 2. The V gene's germline CDR1 is DFQATT and CDR2 SNEGSKA (reference sequence). The CDR3 covers 13 residues. The CDR3 spells CSARPDRGETQYF. CDR3 bases read: TGCAGTGCTAGACCGGACAGGGGGGAGACC.

At least ten counts were recorded for this clone. The CDR3 end lies 3 residues beyond the end of the read and is filled in from the germline J gene. The J gene is TRBJ2-7, the V gene TRBV9; tentatively, D is TRBD1 (6 bases). Germline V CDR1 and CDR2: SGDLS, YYNGEE. CDR3 length equals 11 residues. V was shortened by 7 bases and J by 3 bases, with 8 bases between the two germline ends. CDR3 loop: CASGDIYEQYF. The CDR3 DNA, read in part, is TGTGCCAGCGGGGACATCTACGAG.

This clone was observed at least ten times. Coverage ceases 3 residues before the CDR3 finishes, and the germline J gene fills in the end. J is TRBJ2-3 and V is TRBV5-1, with D tentatively TRBD2 (6 bases). Germline CDR1 reads SGHRS; CDR2 reads YFSETQ. The V and J ends lost 3 bases and 1 base respectively, with 12 bases between them. The CDR3 sequence is 15 residues long. CDR3 region: CASSSQGGRTDTQYF. The sequenced CDR3 bases are TGCGCCAGCAGCTCCCAGGGAGGACGCACAGATACG.

A remark on this clone: The read terminates 3 residues before the CDR3 end, so the remaining end is supplied by the germline J gene. The chain carries TRBV11-3 and TRBJ1-5; D gene uncertain. The length of the CDR3 is 15 residues. In germline, CDR1 is SGHNT, CDR2 YENEEA. The CDR3 spells CASRLAQRTHQPQHF. CDR3 bases read: TGTGCAAGTCGCTTAGCGCAACGGACTCATCAGCCC.

This clone was found many times. Read coverage stops 3 residues before the CDR3 terminus; the germline J gene supplies the remainder. This chain uses TRBV10-3 with TRBJ1-2; D ambiguous. The CDR3 has 16 residues. Per germline, CDR1 ENHRY and CDR2 SYGVKD. The CDR3 here is CAISESSSPGFGGYTF. CDR3 bases read: TGTGCCATCAGTGAGTCGTCCTCTCCGGGGTTTGGCGGC.

This clone has ten or more counts. From the germline J gene comes the end of the CDR3, since the read stops 3 residues before it. The J gene is TRBJ2-1, the V gene TRBV5-6, with 10 positions matching TRBD1. V gave up 2 bases and J gave up 9 bases; unmatched junction bases: 8. Germline V CDR1 and CDR2: SGHDT, YYEEEE. The CDR3 has 15 amino acids. CDR3 bases read: TGTGCCAGCAGCTTACCGGGACAGGGGCTCCTTGAG. Translated, it gives CASSLPGQGLLE. The CDR3 in full is CASSLPGQGLLEQFF.

This clone has a count of ten or more. The DNA ends 3 residues before the CDR3 does, and the rest of the CDR3 is filled in from the germline J gene. The V and J genes are TRBV5-1 and TRBJ1-1; D might be TRBD1 (6 bases). V was trimmed by 0 bases and J by 1 base, leaving 13 bases between them. There are 16 residues in the CDR3. Germline V gene data show CDR1 as SGHRS and CDR2 as YFSETQ. Partial CDR3 DNA: TGCGCCAGCAGCTTGGGGGTGCAGGGGACGAACACTGAA. It translates to CASSLGVQGTNTE. The entire CDR3 protein reads CASSLGVQGTNTEAFF.

In regard to this clone: The CDR3 end lies 3 residues beyond the end of the read and is filled in from the germline J gene. The chain couples TRBV5-1 to TRBJ2-7; 8 nucleotides align to TRBD1. CDR3 length equals 14 residues. From germline, CDR1 is SGHRS and CDR2 YFSETQ. The ends lost 5 bases at V and 4 bases at J; junction bases unmatched: 8. The CDR3 reads CASSLAGGAYEQYF. CDR3 DNA (partial): TGCGCCAGCAGTTTAGCAGGGGGCGCGTACGAG.

There are many counts of this clone. The DNA ends 3 residues before the CDR3 does, and the rest of the CDR3 is filled in from the germline J gene. This chain joins TRBV6-2 or TRBV6-3 and TRBJ1-1; 7 bases are shared with TRBD1. The CDR3 totals 17 residues. Germline CDR1 is MNHEY and CDR2 is SVGEGT. J was trimmed by 0 bases and V by 6 bases; bases with no gene match: 13. The sequenced CDR3 bases are TGTGCCAGCAGAGTTACGAGGGGGCGATCGGTGAACACTGAA. Its translation is CASRVTRGRSVNTE. From start to end, the CDR3 is CASRVTRGRSVNTEAFF.

There are many counts of this clone. The CDR3 end falls 3 residues outside the read, so it is completed with the germline J gene. The chain has TRBV2 and TRBJ1-1, with 10 positions matching TRBD1. Germline V gene data show CDR1 as SNHLY and CDR2 as FYNNEI. This CDR3 is built from 14 residues. Germline trimming cut 5 bases from V and 4 bases from J; bases unmatched to any gene: 4. Partial CDR3 DNA: TGTGCCAGCAGTACTCGGACAGGGGGCACTGAA. It translates to CASSTRTGGTE. The full CDR3 protein reads CASSTRTGGTEAFF.

This clone has at least ten counts. Read sequence stops 3 residues before the CDR3 end, and the germline J gene provides the missing end. This chain uses TRBV5-1 with TRBJ2-1, with D perhaps assigned TRBD1 or TRBD2 (5 bases each). From germline, CDR1 is SGHRS and CDR2 YFSETQ. Deletions cut 0 bases from V and 8 bases from J, with 12 bases between. This CDR3 comprises 14 residues. Here the CDR3 reads CASSLAQRGDEQFF. The CDR3 DNA, read in part, is TGCGCCAGCAGCTTGGCCCAGAGGGGAGATGAG.

The table lists this clone with many counts. Read coverage stops 3 residues before the CDR3 terminus; the germline J gene supplies the remainder. This sequence joins TRBV18 and TRBJ2-7; tentative D call: TRBD2 (5 bases). V was clipped by 1 base and J by 0 bases, with 13 bases between them. In germline, CDR1 is KGHSH, CDR2 LQKENI. CDR3 size: 16 residues. The CDR3 here is CASSPREGDYSYEQYF. CDR3 DNA (partial): TGTGCCAGCTCACCACGTGAAGGAGACTACTCCTACGAG. Supplemented by reference TRBV18 and TRBJ2-7, the full variable domain reads NAGVMQNPRHLVRRRGQEARLRCSPMKGHSHVYWYRQLPEEGLKFMVYLQKENIIDESGMPKERFSAEFPKEGPSILRIQQVVRGDSAAYFCASSPREGDYSYEQYFGPGTRLTVT.

This clone was recorded many times. The CDR3 is cut off 3 residues early in the read; its end comes from the germline J gene. The chain is built from TRBV5-1 and TRBJ2-7; the D gene is possibly TRBD1 (6 bases). Germline loops: CDR1 SGHRS, CDR2 YFSETQ. The V end was cut by 0 bases, the J end by 1 base, with 8 bases between. The CDR3 spans 14 residues. CDR3 DNA (partial): TGCGCCAGCAGCTTGGCTGGACAGTCCTACGAG. Translating gives CASSLAGQSYE. The whole CDR3 protein is CASSLAGQSYEQYF.

This clone has ten or more counts. Germline and junction disagree at one end, which may indicate a read error. Read data end 3 residues before the CDR3 end; the end is taken from the germline J gene. The rearrangement links TRBV4-2 to TRBJ2-7, with 8 positions matching TRBD1. The CDR3 covers 14 residues. CDR1 and CDR2 from the germline V gene are LGHNA and YNFKEQ. CDR3: CASSQATGGGEQYF. The CDR3 DNA, read in part, is TGCGCCAGCAGCCAAGCTACAGGGGGAGGCGAG.

In this sample, this clone turned up a few times. The read finishes 3 residues shy of the CDR3 end, and the germline J gene is used to complete it. V usage is TRBV10-2 and J usage is TRBJ2-1; D might be TRBD1 (7 bases). V lost 10 bases, J lost 5 bases, and 15 bases lay in between. Per the germline V gene, CDR1 is WSHSY and CDR2 is SAAADI. The CDR3 loop spans 13 amino acids. The CDR3 sequence is CAMAGGSDNEQFF. Incomplete CDR3 DNA: TGCGCCATGGCAGGGGGGTCTGACAATGAG.

This clone was recorded many times. The CDR3 is cut off 3 residues early in the read; its end comes from the germline J gene. The J gene is TRBJ2-7, the V gene TRBV5-1; D gene ambiguous. V gave up 0 bases and J gave up 0 bases, with 4 bases separating them. Germline V CDR1 and CDR2: SGHRS, YFSETQ. The CDR3 runs to 13 residues. The CDR3 spells CASSLDGSYEQYF. The DNA read from the CDR3 is TGCGCCAGCAGCTTGGACGGCTCCTACGAG.

This clone was recorded many times. The DNA ends 3 residues before the CDR3 does, and the rest of the CDR3 is filled in from the germline J gene. This chain connects TRBV20-1 to TRBJ2-1, with D possibly matching TRBD2 (7 bases). Germline lookup yields CDR1 DFQATT and CDR2 SNEGSKA (reference sequence). V shed 1 base and J shed 6 bases, with 19 bases lying between them. This CDR3 contains 16 residues. CDR3 residues: CSARVLRGATPNEQFF. The CDR3 bases that were read are TGCAGTGCTAGAGTCCTCCGGGGGGCCACCCCCAATGAG.

This clone has ten or more counts. Coverage ceases 3 residues before the CDR3 finishes, and the germline J gene fills in the end. This chain links TRBV14 with TRBJ2-7; 10 positions agree with TRBD2. This CDR3 comprises 16 residues. J lost 2 bases, V lost 1 base, and 5 bases had no gene match. CDR1 and CDR2 (germline): SGHDN, FVKESK. Here the CDR3 reads CASSQVSLAGAYEQYF. CDR3 DNA (partial): TGTGCCAGCAGCCAAGTCAGCCTAGCGGGGGCCTACGAG.

The sample holds many counts of this clone. The CDR3 end lies 3 residues beyond the end of the read and is filled in from the germline J gene. The chain has TRBV19 and TRBJ2-3, with 8 bases identical to TRBD1. Trimming at V came to 4 bases and at J to 4 bases, leaving 7 bases not matched to a gene. Germline V CDR1 and CDR2: LNHDA, SQIVND (reference sequence). This CDR3 comprises 15 residues. The CDR3: CASSRRTGQADTQYF. The sequenced CDR3 bases are TGTGCCAGTAGTAGACGGACAGGGCAGGCAGATACG.

The sample holds many counts of this clone. CDR3 DNA (partial): TGTGCCAGCATTGGGTTGAGCGGGAGTAATGAG. Amino acids: CASIGLSGSNE. The entire CDR3 protein reads CASIGLSGSNEQFF. The J gene is TRBJ2-1, the V gene TRBV2; 8 nucleotides agree with TRBD2. Coverage ceases 3 residues before the CDR3 finishes, and the germline J gene fills in the end. Germline CDR1 and CDR2: SNHLY and FYNNEI. This CDR3 is built from 14 residues. The junction had 9 bases not matched to a gene; V was cut back by 7 bases and J by 7 bases.

In its sample, this clone was seen many times. The sequence runs out 3 residues before the end of the CDR3; the remainder is reconstructed from the germline J gene. V gene TRBV5-1 combines with J gene TRBJ2-7; no definite D call. This CDR3 is built from 12 residues. V was cut by 0 bases and J by 3 bases, with 4 bases left in between. From germline, CDR1 is SGHRS and CDR2 YFSETQ. The CDR3 loop is CASSLEGYEQYF. The sequenced CDR3 bases are TGCGCCAGCAGCTTGGAGGGCTACGAG.